A selection of T cell receptor beta chains follows, all from one sample in a study of blood T cell repertoires in COVID-19. The table came from immunoSEQ multiplex PCR; TCRdb's copy has only in-frame clones and leaves some out. Of approximately 11,000 clones detected, approximately 84% appear once; the ten largest clones hold approximately 31%. Sequenced sample: peripheral blood. The receptors stem from a man aged 50 to 60 with active COVID-19. The CDR3 runs from the conserved cysteine through the conserved F or W. Fields, in order: V gene, CDR3 length, clone size, D gene, J gene, CDR3 DNA, CDR3 protein. The D gene is left open where the match is weak. Expanded clones get a size class; other rows say once, few or many, or leave the size out.

V gene: TRBV7-2
CDR3 length: 15
clone size: -
D gene: -
J gene: TRBJ2-7
CDR3 DNA: TGTGCCAGCAGCTTATATGGAGGGGGCCCCTACGAGCAGTACTTC
CDR3 protein: CASSLYGGGPYEQYF

V gene: TRBV28
CDR3 length: 15
clone size: -
D gene: TRBD2
J gene: TRBJ2-7
CDR3 DNA: TGTGCCAGCAGTGTCCTGGCGGGAGCTTTTTACGAGCAGTACTTC
CDR3 protein: CASSVLAGAFYEQYF

V gene: TRBV7-7
CDR3 length: 15
clone size: -
D gene: TRBD1
J gene: TRBJ2-7
CDR3 DNA: TGTGCTAGCAGCTTAGAGACAGGGAGATCCTACGAGCAGTACTTC
CDR3 protein: CASSLETGRSYEQYF

V gene: TRBV6-1
CDR3 length: 15
clone size: -
D gene: -
J gene: TRBJ2-7
CDR3 DNA: TGTGCCAGCAGTGAAGGACACAATATGGGTTACGAGCAGTACTTC
CDR3 protein: CASSEGHNMGYEQYF

V gene: TRBV28
CDR3 length: 13
clone size: once
D gene: -
J gene: TRBJ2-7
CDR3 DNA: TGTGCCAGCAGCGACCAGGTCCTGTACGAGCAGTACTTC
CDR3 protein: CASSDQVLYEQYF

V gene: TRBV27
CDR3 length: 15
clone size: -
D gene: TRBD2
J gene: TRBJ2-5
CDR3 DNA: TGTGCCAGCAGTTTATACGGGACGGGGGGATCGACCCAGTACTTC
CDR3 protein: CASSLYGTGGSTQYF

V gene: TRBV19
CDR3 length: 13
clone size: -
D gene: TRBD2
J gene: TRBJ2-7
CDR3 DNA: TGTGCCAGTAGTTACGGGACTAACTCCGAGCAGTACTTC
CDR3 protein: CASSYGTNSEQYF

V gene: TRBV28
CDR3 length: 12
clone size: -
D gene: TRBD1
J gene: TRBJ1-4
CDR3 DNA: TGTGCCAGCACCCGGACAGGTGAAAAACTGTTTTTT
CDR3 protein: CASTRTGEKLFF

V gene: TRBV9
CDR3 length: 14
clone size: -
D gene: -
J gene: TRBJ2-1
CDR3 DNA: TGTGCCAGCAGCGTAGGGGCGGGGAACAATGAGCAGTTCTTC
CDR3 protein: CASSVGAGNNEQFF

V gene: TRBV2
CDR3 length: 15
clone size: -
D gene: TRBD2
J gene: TRBJ2-3
CDR3 DNA: TGTGCCAGCAACGGACTAGCGGGAGCGACAGATACGCAGTATTTT
CDR3 protein: CASNGLAGATDTQYF

V gene: TRBV7-9
CDR3 length: 16
clone size: -
D gene: -
J gene: TRBJ2-7
CDR3 DNA: TGTGCCAGCAGTCAAAACAGGGACCGCTTCCCCTACGAGCAGTACTTC
CDR3 protein: CASSQNRDRFPYEQYF

V gene: TRBV27
CDR3 length: 15
clone size: -
D gene: -
J gene: TRBJ2-7
CDR3 DNA: TGTGCCAGCAGTTTATCCCCCACGCTAGTCACCGAGCAGTACTTC
CDR3 protein: CASSLSPTLVTEQYF

V gene: TRBV7-9
CDR3 length: 15
clone size: -
D gene: -
J gene: TRBJ2-2
CDR3 DNA: TGTGCCAGCGGCGCGACTACAGGGATCACCGGGGAGCTGTTTTTT
CDR3 protein: CASGATTGITGELFF

V gene: TRBV2
CDR3 length: 15
clone size: -
D gene: -
J gene: TRBJ1-1
CDR3 DNA: TGTGCCAGCAGTGATCTCTCGACCCGGAGAACTGAAGCTTTCTTT
CDR3 protein: CASSDLSTRRTEAFF

V gene: TRBV19
CDR3 length: 14
clone size: -
D gene: -
J gene: TRBJ1-4
CDR3 DNA: TGTGCCAGGACCACGGGGAGGACTAATGAAAAACTGTTTTTT
CDR3 protein: CARTTGRTNEKLFF

V gene: TRBV6-1
CDR3 length: 14
clone size: medium-sized
D gene: -
J gene: TRBJ2-1
CDR3 DNA: TGTGCCAGCAGTGACGCGGTCTCCTACAATGAGCAGTTCTTC
CDR3 protein: CASSDAVSYNEQFF

V gene: TRBV5-1
CDR3 length: 15
clone size: -
D gene: TRBD1
J gene: TRBJ2-5
CDR3 DNA: TGCGCCAGCAGCTTCCGGGACAGGGAACAAGAGACCCAGTACTTC
CDR3 protein: CASSFRDREQETQYF

V gene: TRBV6-1
CDR3 length: 15
clone size: -
D gene: -
J gene: TRBJ2-1
CDR3 DNA: TGTGCCAGCAGTGAACTAGCTGGCTCCTACAATGAGCAGTTCTTC
CDR3 protein: CASSELAGSYNEQFF

V gene: TRBV6-1
CDR3 length: 16
clone size: -
D gene: TRBD1
J gene: TRBJ1-2
CDR3 DNA: TGTGCCAGCAGTGAAGAGTGGGGACAGGGGAACTATGGCTACACCTTC
CDR3 protein: CASSEEWGQGNYGYTF

V gene: TRBV9
CDR3 length: 12
clone size: -
D gene: -
J gene: TRBJ2-1
CDR3 DNA: TGTGCCAGCAGCGTTGGGGACTATGAGCAGTTCTTC
CDR3 protein: CASSVGDYEQFF

V gene: TRBV5-6
CDR3 length: 14
clone size: -
D gene: -
J gene: TRBJ2-1
CDR3 DNA: TGTGCCAGCAGCTTGGTAGGGGCGTACAATGAGCAGTTCTTC
CDR3 protein: CASSLVGAYNEQFF

V gene: TRBV15
CDR3 length: 16
clone size: -
D gene: -
J gene: TRBJ2-3
CDR3 DNA: TGTGCCACCAGCAGACTCCAACAGGGTGTGGCAGATACGCAGTATTTT
CDR3 protein: CATSRLQQGVADTQYF

V gene: TRBV27
CDR3 length: 13
clone size: few
D gene: -
J gene: TRBJ1-2
CDR3 DNA: TGTGCCAGCAGTTCACAGCATAACTATGGCTACACCTTC
CDR3 protein: CASSSQHNYGYTF

V gene: TRBV18
CDR3 length: 13
clone size: -
D gene: -
J gene: TRBJ2-7
CDR3 DNA: TGTGCCAGCTCACCACGACAGACCTACGAGCAGTACTTC
CDR3 protein: CASSPRQTYEQYF

V gene: TRBV6-4
CDR3 length: 15
clone size: once
D gene: -
J gene: TRBJ2-3
CDR3 DNA: TGTGCCAGCAGTGACGGGGAGGGGGGCACAGATACGCAGTATTTT
CDR3 protein: CASSDGEGGTDTQYF

V gene: TRBV28
CDR3 length: 12
clone size: -
D gene: TRBD2
J gene: TRBJ2-1
CDR3 DNA: TGTGCCAGCAGGCCCGGGGGGGATGAGCAGTTCTTC
CDR3 protein: CASRPGGDEQFF

V gene: TRBV4-1
CDR3 length: 15
clone size: -
D gene: -
J gene: TRBJ2-7
CDR3 DNA: TGCGCCAGCAGCCTCGAACGACAGAGCACTTACGAGCAGTACTTC
CDR3 protein: CASSLERQSTYEQYF

V gene: TRBV30
CDR3 length: 12
clone size: once
D gene: TRBD1
J gene: TRBJ1-2
CDR3 DNA: TGTGCCTGGGTGACAGGGCTTCGAGGCTACACCTTC
CDR3 protein: CAWVTGLRGYTF

V gene: TRBV20-1
CDR3 length: 16
clone size: once
D gene: TRBD1
J gene: TRBJ2-5
CDR3 DNA: TGCAGTGCTAGTATCGGCGAGGGGGCGTCAAGCAAGACCCAGTACTTC
CDR3 protein: CSASIGEGASSKTQYF

V gene: TRBV7-2
CDR3 length: 15
clone size: -
D gene: TRBD2
J gene: TRBJ2-1
CDR3 DNA: TGTGCCAGCAGTCCTCTAGCGGGAGGGCCTAATGAGCAGTTCTTC
CDR3 protein: CASSPLAGGPNEQFF

V gene: TRBV9
CDR3 length: 14
clone size: -
D gene: -
J gene: TRBJ2-3
CDR3 DNA: TGTGCCAGCAGCACCTCCCAGGCCACAGATACGCAGTATTTT
CDR3 protein: CASSTSQATDTQYF

V gene: TRBV30
CDR3 length: 14
clone size: few
D gene: TRBD2
J gene: TRBJ2-1
CDR3 DNA: TGTGCCTACCAAGGCGGGAGGGCCTACAATGAGCAGTTCTTC
CDR3 protein: CAYQGGRAYNEQFF

V gene: TRBV2
CDR3 length: 15
clone size: -
D gene: -
J gene: TRBJ1-4
CDR3 DNA: TGTGCCAGCAGTGGGCACGTTGCAACTAATGAAAAACTGTTTTTT
CDR3 protein: CASSGHVATNEKLFF

V gene: TRBV7-9
CDR3 length: 16
clone size: -
D gene: TRBD2
J gene: TRBJ2-3
CDR3 DNA: TGTGCCAGCAGCAGACTAGCGGGATCCCCCACAGATACGCAGTATTTT
CDR3 protein: CASSRLAGSPTDTQYF

V gene: TRBV7-7
CDR3 length: 15
clone size: -
D gene: -
J gene: TRBJ2-7
CDR3 DNA: TGTGCTAGCAGCTTAACGGCGGGACCGACCTACGAGCAGTACTTC
CDR3 protein: CASSLTAGPTYEQYF

V gene: TRBV27
CDR3 length: 15
clone size: -
D gene: -
J gene: TRBJ2-6
CDR3 DNA: TGTGCCAGCAGCTCGGAGCCGGCTGGGGCCAACGTCCTGACTTTC
CDR3 protein: CASSSEPAGANVLTF

V gene: TRBV5-8
CDR3 length: 16
clone size: -
D gene: TRBD1
J gene: TRBJ1-4
CDR3 DNA: TGTGCCAGCAGCCTCGGACAGGGGATTACCAATGAAAAACTGTTTTTT
CDR3 protein: CASSLGQGITNEKLFF

V gene: TRBV19
CDR3 length: 14
clone size: -
D gene: -
J gene: TRBJ1-3
CDR3 DNA: TGTGCCAGTAGCGCCCCCCAGTCTGGAAACACCATATATTTT
CDR3 protein: CASSAPQSGNTIYF

V gene: TRBV24-1
CDR3 length: 13
clone size: few
D gene: -
J gene: TRBJ2-7
CDR3 DNA: TGTGCCACCAGTGATTTTTCAGGGATCGAGCAGTACTTC
CDR3 protein: CATSDFSGIEQYF

V gene: TRBV5-4
CDR3 length: 15
clone size: few
D gene: -
J gene: TRBJ2-7
CDR3 DNA: TGTGCCAGCAGCGCCGGGGCTAGCGCGTCCTACGAGCAGTACTTC
CDR3 protein: CASSAGASASYEQYF

V gene: TRBV6-5
CDR3 length: 13
clone size: -
D gene: -
J gene: TRBJ2-1
CDR3 DNA: TGTGCCAGCAGTTTACAGGACTACAATGAGCAGTTCTTC
CDR3 protein: CASSLQDYNEQFF

V gene: TRBV4-1
CDR3 length: 15
clone size: once
D gene: -
J gene: TRBJ2-7
CDR3 DNA: TGCGCCAGCAGCCAAGAGCAACAGGGTCTGGGCGAGCAGTACTTC
CDR3 protein: CASSQEQQGLGEQYF

V gene: TRBV27
CDR3 length: 15
clone size: -
D gene: TRBD1
J gene: TRBJ2-7
CDR3 DNA: TGTGCCAGCAGCCCAGTCCCGGGACAGGGCGGCGAGCAGTACTTC
CDR3 protein: CASSPVPGQGGEQYF